This T cell receptor (beta chain) was captured in a study of Ad26.COV2.S vaccination and SARS-CoV-2 variants. Treatment denoted: around 19 received Ad26.COV2.S at low or high dose, single or two shots; roughly 5 received placebo; per-sample allocation not given. On day 63 after the first injection, vaccine and placebo recipients gave samples. A single count supports this clone. Data came from immunoSEQ multiplex PCR; TCRdb stores just in-frame clones and leaves some out. The table lists roughly 700,000 clones, about 90% of them singletons. Germline CDR1 is SGHTA and CDR2 is FQGNSA. V was trimmed by 5 bases and J by 6 bases, leaving 7 bases between them. The CDR3 is 11 residues long.

The genes are TRBV7-2 and TRBJ1-2; no firm D call. The clonotype originates from a person between 18 and 65 years old who received the Ad26.COV2.S COVID-19 vaccine or a placebo. The sample was peripheral blood, taken in a trial of Ad26.COV2.S vaccine versus placebo. The CDR3 sequence is CASSIRNGYTF. DNA for the CDR3: TGTGCCAGCAGCATCAGGAATGGCTACACCTTC.